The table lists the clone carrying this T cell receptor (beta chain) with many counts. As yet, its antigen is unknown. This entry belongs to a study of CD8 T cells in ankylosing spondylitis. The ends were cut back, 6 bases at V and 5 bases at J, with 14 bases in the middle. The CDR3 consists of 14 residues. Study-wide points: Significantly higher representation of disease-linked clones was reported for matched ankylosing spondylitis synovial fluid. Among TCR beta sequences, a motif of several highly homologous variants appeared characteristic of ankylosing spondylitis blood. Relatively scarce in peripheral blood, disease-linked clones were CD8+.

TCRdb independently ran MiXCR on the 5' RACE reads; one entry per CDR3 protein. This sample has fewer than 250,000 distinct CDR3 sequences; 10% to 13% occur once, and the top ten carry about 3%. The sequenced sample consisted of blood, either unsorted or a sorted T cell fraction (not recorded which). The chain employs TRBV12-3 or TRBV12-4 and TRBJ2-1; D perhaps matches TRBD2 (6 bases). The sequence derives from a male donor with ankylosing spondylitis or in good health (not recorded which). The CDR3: CASRAGPINNEQFF. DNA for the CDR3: TGTGCCAGCAGGGCGGGACCTATTAACAATGAGCAGTTCTTC.